One sample yielded the 26 T cell receptor beta chains listed below, sequenced in a study of blood T cells in healthy people across ages (dated by TCRdb to between 2015 and 2017). The method behind the library was 5' RACE. Sequencing instrument: Illumina HiSeq 2500. The second PCR ran for about 7 to 11 cycles and used a J-beta primer mix along with a sample-barcoded 5' primer. TCRdb passed the public sequencing reads through fastp at Q25 and MiXCR, retaining productive beta sequences. Identical CDR3 protein sequences are pooled into one entry, listed with their most common genes and DNA. The sample records around 670,000 distinct CDR3 sequences, approximately 30% of which are singletons. The biggest ten clones account for roughly 14% of the sample. Sequencing was done on a sample of blood. Receptors were obtained from an elderly woman in good health.

This clonotype appeared many times. The V and J genes are TRBV30 and TRBJ1-6, with 7 bases matching TRBD1. The CDR3 spans 15 residues. The germline V gene encodes CDR1 GTSNPN and CDR2 SVGIG (reference sequence). Unmatched junction bases numbered 12, after V lost 4 bases and J lost 9 bases. CDR3 in amino acids: CAWTRGQQIFSPLHF. The CDR3 DNA follows: TGTGCCTGGACCCGGGGACAGCAGATCTTTTCACCCCTCCACTTT.

This clonotype was picked up many times. Given a much more abundant clone one base away, this may be a read error. This rearrangement joins TRBV27 to TRBJ2-1; D gene unclear. The DNA end favors TRBJ2-7, so the J call may be wrong. CDR1 MNHEY and CDR2 SMNVEV come from the germline V gene (reference sequence). The CDR3 is 14 amino acids. The CDR3: CASKPLSSYNEQYF. In nucleotides, the CDR3 is TGTGCCAGCAAACCTCTCAGCTCCTACAATGAGCAGTACTTC.

This clonotype appeared a few times. This rearrangement joins TRBV12-3 or TRBV12-4 to TRBJ2-3; D is perhaps TRBD1 (7 bases). The CDR3 loop spans 15 amino acids. V lost 7 bases, J lost 2 bases, and 16 bases lay in between. The CDR3 here is CASKAAGGPTDTQYF. The CDR3 bases are TGTGCCAGCAAAGCCGCAGGGGGGCCCACAGATACGCAGTATTTT.

The sample holds a few counts of this clonotype. The V gene is TRBV7-9, the J gene TRBJ2-1, with 8 bases aligning to TRBD2. J was trimmed by 4 bases and V by 3 bases; bases with no gene match: 5. Germline V gene data show CDR1 as SEHNR and CDR2 as FQNEAQ (reference sequence). CDR3 length equals 15 residues. Written as DNA, the CDR3 is TGTGCCAGCAGCTTTGAACTAGCGGCTTACAATGAGCAGTTCTTC. This gives the protein CASSFELAAYNEQFF.

The table lists this clonotype with many counts. This sequence joins TRBV2 and TRBJ2-7; the D gene is possibly TRBD2 (6 bases). The CDR3 covers 14 residues. Looked up from germline, CDR1 is SNHLY and CDR2 is FYNNEI. Trimming stripped 8 bases from V and 1 base from J, with 15 bases between. The DNA for the CDR3 is TGTGCCAGCGGTAAGGGCGGGAATTCCTACGAGCAGTACTTC. Its protein product is CASGKGGNSYEQYF.

This clonotype was detected many times. For the CDR3, the DNA is TGCAGTGCGCCGCCGGGACAGCAAATTTCTAACTATGGCTACACCTTC. Encoded protein: CSAPPGQQISNYGYTF. This chain joins TRBV20-1 and TRBJ1-2, with 7 positions matching TRBD1. This CDR3 has 16 amino acids. Trimming at V came to 6 bases and at J to 0 bases, leaving 13 bases not matched to a gene. CDR1 is DFQATT and CDR2 is SNEGSKA in the germline V gene (reference sequence).

This clonotype was observed at least ten times. J is TRBJ2-3 and V is TRBV20-1; 11 bases agree with TRBD2. CDR1 is DFQATT, CDR2 SNEGSKA, per germline (reference sequence). The CDR3 is made up of 14 amino acids. V lost 4 bases to trimming and J lost 5 bases; unmatched junction nucleotides: 5. The CDR3 region is CSAIAGGPRDTQYF. DNA for the CDR3: TGCAGTGCTATAGCGGGGGGGCCGAGAGATACGCAGTATTTT.

This clonotype was seen ten or more times. V and J are TRBV12-3 or TRBV12-4 and TRBJ2-1; perhaps D is TRBD1 or TRBD2 (5 bases each). Between the trimmed V and J ends, which lost 4 bases and 8 bases, there was a span of 15 bases. The CDR3 has 14 residues. The CDR3 nucleotides are TGTGCCAGCAGTTCGGGCAGGGTTAGCGATGAGCAGTTCTTC. Protein product: CASSSGRVSDEQFF.

This rearrangement joins TRBV24-1 to TRBJ1-1; D may be TRBD1 (6 bases). The V and J ends lost 8 bases and 6 bases respectively, with 21 bases between them. CDR1 is KGHDR and CDR2 is SFDVKD in the germline V gene. The CDR3 sequence is 15 residues long. The DNA of the CDR3 is TGTGCCACCATCGGGGGGCTGACCGCAGTGGCTGAAGCTTTCTTT. Its translation: CATIGGLTAVAEAFF.

The chain couples TRBV7-2 to TRBJ2-5; TRBD2 agrees at 11 bases. Germline V gene data show CDR1 as SGHTA and CDR2 as FQGNSA. The CDR3 totals 16 residues. Trimming removed 2 bases from V and 5 bases from J; junction bases left unmatched: 7. CDR3 sequence reads: CASSLNRLAGHETQYF. CDR3 DNA sequence: TGTGCCAGCAGCTTAAACAGACTAGCGGGACACGAGACCCAGTACTTC.

This clonotype was seen only a few times. A read error may be the cause here, since a much bigger clone is one base away. This chain uses TRBV20-1 with TRBJ2-5, with 9 nucleotides matching TRBD2. J lost 11 bases, V lost 2 bases, and 12 bases had no gene match. This CDR3 comprises 14 residues. Germline V gene lookup returns CDR1 DFQATT and CDR2 SNEGSKA (reference sequence). This chain's CDR3 is CSARQGLARDEQYF. CDR3 nucleotide sequence: TGCAGTGCTAGACAGGGACTAGCTAGGGATGAGCAGTACTTC.

This clonotype was counted a few times. Just one base apart from a much larger clone, this may be a read error. The rearrangement uses TRBV7-2 and TRBJ2-4; tentatively, D is TRBD1 or TRBD2 (6 bases each). In germline, CDR1 is SGHTA, CDR2 FQGNSA. This CDR3 has 11 amino acids. The DNA of the CDR3 is TGTGCCGGCAGCCGTAGGGGGGAGCAGTACTTC. This translates into CAGSRRGEQYF.

The rearrangement uses TRBV4-3 and TRBJ1-2; D is possibly TRBD1 (6 bases). The V end was cut by 0 bases, the J end by 2 bases, with 16 bases between. The CDR3 has 17 amino acids. Looked up from germline, CDR1 is LGHNA and CDR2 is YSLEER. The CDR3 DNA sequence: TGCGCCAGCAGCCAAGAGAGTTATACAGGGACCAACTATGGCTACACCTTC. Amino acids: CASSQESYTGTNYGYTF.

This clonotype was detected a few times. The chain links TRBV20-1 to TRBJ1-1; tentatively, D is TRBD1 (5 bases). V shed 0 bases and J shed 4 bases, with 15 bases lying between them. The CDR3 contains 15 residues. Per germline, CDR1 DFQATT and CDR2 SNEGSKA (reference sequence). CDR3 in amino acids: CSARDMVGTGTEAFF. The DNA for the CDR3 is TGCAGTGCTAGAGATATGGTGGGGACGGGCACTGAAGCTTTCTTT.

This clonotype was seen repeatedly, ten times or more. V is TRBV6-2 or TRBV6-3 and J is TRBJ1-1; D remains unclear. The germline V gene encodes CDR1 MNHEY and CDR2 SVGEGT. V lost 4 bases and J lost 4, with 4 bases in between. This CDR3 is 11 amino acids long. CDR3 DNA: TGTGCCAGCAGTTTAGGCACTGAAGCTTTCTTT. Translated: CASSLGTEAFF.

This clonotype was seen many times. V usage is TRBV28 and J usage is TRBJ2-1, with D hard to call. CDR3 length: 14 amino acids. V was pared by 8 bases and J by 1 base, with 12 bases between. CDR1 is MDHEN, CDR2 SYDVKM, per germline. The CDR3 here is CASSGLQSYNEQFF. CDR3 sequence (DNA): TGTGCCAGCTCCGGGCTCCAGTCCTACAATGAGCAGTTCTTC.

Only a few counts were recorded for this clonotype. The V call is TRBV28, the J call TRBJ1-5, with D maybe TRBD1 (5 bases). The CDR3 is 15 residues long. The V end lost 5 bases, the J end lost 2 bases, and 13 bases lay between the germline ends. The V gene's germline CDR1 is MDHEN and CDR2 SYDVKM. The CDR3: CASSPDTYGNQPQHF. The CDR3 nucleotides read TGTGCCAGCAGTCCGGACACATATGGCAATCAGCCCCAGCATTTT.

This clonotype was observed at least ten times. This rearrangement joins TRBV9 to TRBJ2-3; D gene uncertain. Germline V gene data show CDR1 as SGDLS and CDR2 as YYNGEE. This CDR3 region has 11 residues. Trimming left V 0 bases short and J 4 bases short, with 0 bases between. The chain's CDR3 is CASSVADTQYF. The DNA for the CDR3 is TGTGCCAGCAGCGTAGCAGATACGCAGTATTTT. Supplemented by reference TRBV9 and TRBJ2-3, the full variable domain reads DSGVTQTPKHLITATGQRVTLRCSPRSGDLSVYWYQQSLDQGLQFLIQYYNGEERAKGNILERFSAQQFPDLHSELNLSSLELGDSALYFCASSVADTQYFGPGTRLTVL.

In its sample, this clonotype was seen a few times. This chain joins TRBV11-2 and TRBJ2-1, with TRBD2 matching over 7 bases. J was trimmed by 1 base and V by 1 base; bases with no gene match: 4. CDR1 is SGHAT, CDR2 FQNNGV, per germline. The CDR3 totals 16 residues. The CDR3 protein is CASSLGGGPSYNEQFF. The CDR3 DNA is TGTGCCAGCAGCTTAGGCGGGGGTCCATCCTACAATGAGCAGTTCTTC.

V and J are TRBV20-1 and TRBJ1-1, with D possibly TRBD1 on 6 matching bases. Per germline, CDR1 DFQATT and CDR2 SNEGSKA (reference sequence). Trimming left V 5 bases short and J 5 bases short, with 18 bases between. The CDR3 consists of 14 residues. DNA for the CDR3: TGCAGTGCTGGGGACATCCTCTGGGGAACTGAAGCTTTCTTT. Encoded protein: CSAGDILWGTEAFF.

At least ten counts were recorded for this clonotype. The CDR3 nucleotides read TGTGCCAGCTCACCATCCCCCCCCGAAGGCTTTGGGGAGCAGTACTTC. This translates into CASSPSPPEGFGEQYF. The chain employs TRBV18 and TRBJ2-7; D is unclear. The V end was cut by 2 bases, the J end by 7 bases, with 21 bases between. The CDR3 has 16 residues. From germline, CDR1 is KGHSH and CDR2 LQKENI.

This clonotype was seen a few times. The chain recombines TRBV5-1 with TRBJ1-1; D might be TRBD1 (6 bases). The CDR3 sequence is 15 residues long. The V and J ends lost 0 bases and 4 bases respectively, with 13 bases between them. Germline CDR1 is SGHRS and CDR2 is YFSETQ. The CDR3 here is CASSLGAGAGTEAFF. For the CDR3, the DNA is TGCGCCAGCAGCTTGGGAGCGGGGGCGGGCACTGAAGCTTTCTTT.

About this clonotype itself: It may be a read error: a sequence one base away is much more abundant. This chain joins TRBV6-2 or TRBV6-3 and TRBJ2-7; 9 bases fit TRBD1. The last part of the DNA fits TRBJ2-5 better; the J call may be wrong. The CDR3 consists of 14 residues. Germline assignment: CDR1 MNHEY and CDR2 SVGEGT. The CDR3 sequence: CASKEQGAQGTQYF. CDR3 coding DNA: TGTGCCAGCAAAGAACAGGGGGCCCAAGGGACCCAGTACTTC.

Worth noting for this clonotype: A read error is possible here, since a much larger clone lies one base away. V gene TRBV12-3 or TRBV12-4 combines with J gene TRBJ1-4; D perhaps matches TRBD1 (5 bases). V lost 7 bases to trimming and J lost 13 bases, with 19 bases between them. The length of the CDR3 is 13 residues. CDR3 bases: TGTGCCAGCACCACGGGGGGGATAAAGGCACTGTTTTTT. Translating gives CASTTGGIKALFF.

Comments on this clonotype: One junction end disagrees with the germline gene, perhaps due to a read error. The rearrangement links TRBV4-3 to TRBJ1-4, with D possibly TRBD1 on 5 matching bases. The CDR3 has 15 amino acids. Per the germline V gene, CDR1 is LGHNA and CDR2 is YSLEER. The CDR3 spells CASSRNWGGNEKRFF. CDR3 nucleotides: TGCGCCAGCAGCCGCAATTGGGGCGGGAATGAAAAACGGTTTTTT.

This clonotype has more than one count but fewer than ten. The chain combines TRBV15 with TRBJ1-5; unclear D gene. The CDR3 has 18 amino acids. CDR1 LNHNV and CDR2 YYDKDF come from the germline V gene (reference sequence). V lost 1 base and J lost 7, with 23 bases in between. The DNA for the CDR3 is TGTGCCACCAGCAGAGGGCGGGAAAAGGGCGGCCCTACCCAGCCCCAGCATTTT. Its protein is CATSRGREKGGPTQPQHF.